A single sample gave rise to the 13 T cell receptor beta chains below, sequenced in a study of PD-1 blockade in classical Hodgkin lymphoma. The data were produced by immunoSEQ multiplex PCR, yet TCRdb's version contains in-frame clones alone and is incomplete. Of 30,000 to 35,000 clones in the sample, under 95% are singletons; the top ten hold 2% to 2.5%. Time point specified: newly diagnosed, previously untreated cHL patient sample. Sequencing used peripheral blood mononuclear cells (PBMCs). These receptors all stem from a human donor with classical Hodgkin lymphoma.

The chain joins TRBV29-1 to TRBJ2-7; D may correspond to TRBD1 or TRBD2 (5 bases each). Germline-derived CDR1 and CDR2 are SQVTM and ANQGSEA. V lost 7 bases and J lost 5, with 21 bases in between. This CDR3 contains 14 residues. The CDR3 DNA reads TGCAGCGCCAAAGTGGGGTTTTTGGGGGACGAGCAGTACTTC. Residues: CSAKVGFLGDEQYF.

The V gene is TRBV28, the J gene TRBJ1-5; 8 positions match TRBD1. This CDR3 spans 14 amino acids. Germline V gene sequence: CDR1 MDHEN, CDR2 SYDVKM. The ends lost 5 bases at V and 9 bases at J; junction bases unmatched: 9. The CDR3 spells CASSIYRGAGPQHF. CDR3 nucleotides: TGTGCCAGCAGTATATACAGGGGGGCGGGGCCCCAGCATTTT.

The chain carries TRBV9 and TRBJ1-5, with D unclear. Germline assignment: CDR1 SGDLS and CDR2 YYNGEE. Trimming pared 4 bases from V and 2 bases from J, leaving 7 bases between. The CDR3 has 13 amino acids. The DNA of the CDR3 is TGTGCCAGCAGCCGCTCGGGCAATCAGCCCCAGCATTTT. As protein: CASSRSGNQPQHF.

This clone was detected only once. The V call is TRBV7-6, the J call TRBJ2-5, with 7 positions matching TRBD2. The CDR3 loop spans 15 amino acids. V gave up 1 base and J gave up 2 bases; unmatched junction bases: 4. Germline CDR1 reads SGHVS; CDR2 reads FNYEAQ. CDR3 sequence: CASSLVWGGQETQYF. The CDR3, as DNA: TGTGCCAGCAGCTTAGTGTGGGGGGGACAAGAGACCCAGTACTTC. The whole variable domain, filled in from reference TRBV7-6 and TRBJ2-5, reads GAGVSQSPRYKVTKRGQDVALRCDPISGHVSLYWYRQALGQGPEFLTYFNYEAQQDKSGLPNDRFSAERPEGSISTLTIQRTEQRDSAMYRCASSLVWGGQETQYFGPGTRLLVL.

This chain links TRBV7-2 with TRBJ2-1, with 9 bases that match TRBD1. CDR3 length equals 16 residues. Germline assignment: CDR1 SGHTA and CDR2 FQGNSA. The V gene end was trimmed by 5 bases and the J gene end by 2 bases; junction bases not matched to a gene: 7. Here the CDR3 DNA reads TGTGCCAGCAGCCCCCAGGACAGGGGAGCCTACAATGAGCAGTTCTTC. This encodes CASSPQDRGAYNEQFF.

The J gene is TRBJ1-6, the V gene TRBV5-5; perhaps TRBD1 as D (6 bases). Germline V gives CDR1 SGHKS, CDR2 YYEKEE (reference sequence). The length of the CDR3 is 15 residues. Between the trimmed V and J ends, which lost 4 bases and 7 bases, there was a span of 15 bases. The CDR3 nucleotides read TGTGCCAGCAGCCCCAAAGGGGGAGGCAATTCACCCCTCCACTTT. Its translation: CASSPKGGGNSPLHF. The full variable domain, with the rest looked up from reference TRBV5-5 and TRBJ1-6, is DAGVTQSPTHLIKTRGQQVTLRCSPISGHKSVSWYQQVLGQGPQFIFQYYEKEERGRGNFPDRFSARQFPNYSSELNVNALLLGDSALYLCASSPKGGGNSPLHFGNGTRLTVT.

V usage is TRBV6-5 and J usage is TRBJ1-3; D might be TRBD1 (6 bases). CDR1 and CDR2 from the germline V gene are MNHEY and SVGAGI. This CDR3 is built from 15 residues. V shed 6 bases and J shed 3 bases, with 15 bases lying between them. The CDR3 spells CASRYRGTFGNTIYF. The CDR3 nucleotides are TGTGCCAGCAGGTATCGCGGGACATTTGGAAACACCATATATTTT.

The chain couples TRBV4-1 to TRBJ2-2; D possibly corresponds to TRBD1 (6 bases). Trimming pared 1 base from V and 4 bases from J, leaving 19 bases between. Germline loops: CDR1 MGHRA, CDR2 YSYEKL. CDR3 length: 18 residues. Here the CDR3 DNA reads TGCGCCAGCAGCCAAGTTAATCTTTTATCAGGGGCCACCGGGGAGCTGTTTTTT. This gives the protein CASSQVNLLSGATGELFF.

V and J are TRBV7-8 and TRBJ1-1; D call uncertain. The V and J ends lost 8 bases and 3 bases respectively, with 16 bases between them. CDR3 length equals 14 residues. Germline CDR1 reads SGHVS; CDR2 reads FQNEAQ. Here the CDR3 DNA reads TGTGCCAGCTCCGAGGTGAGGCGCCACACTGAAGCTTTCTTT. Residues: CASSEVRRHTEAFF.

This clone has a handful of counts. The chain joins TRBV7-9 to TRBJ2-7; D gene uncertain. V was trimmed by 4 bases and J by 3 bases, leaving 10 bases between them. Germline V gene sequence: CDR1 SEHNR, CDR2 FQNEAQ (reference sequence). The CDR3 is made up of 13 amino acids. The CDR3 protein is CASSSAGGYEQYF. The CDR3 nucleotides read TGTGCCAGCAGCTCTGCCGGTGGCTACGAGCAGTACTTC. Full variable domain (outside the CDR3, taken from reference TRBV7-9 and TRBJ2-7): DTGVSQNPRHKITKRGQNVTFRCDPISEHNRLYWYRQTLGQGPEFLTYFQNEAQLEKSRLLSDRFSAERPKGSFSTLEIQRTEQGDSAMYLCASSSAGGYEQYFGPGTRLTVT.

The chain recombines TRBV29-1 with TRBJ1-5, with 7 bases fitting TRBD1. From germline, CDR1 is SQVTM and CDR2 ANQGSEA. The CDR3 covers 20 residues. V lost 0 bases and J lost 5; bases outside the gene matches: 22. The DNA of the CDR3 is TGCAGCGTTGAAGATCGGGACAGTAGTAGGGGAGCCGTGGCAGATCAGCCCCAGCATTTT. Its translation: CSVEDRDSSRGAVADQPQHF.

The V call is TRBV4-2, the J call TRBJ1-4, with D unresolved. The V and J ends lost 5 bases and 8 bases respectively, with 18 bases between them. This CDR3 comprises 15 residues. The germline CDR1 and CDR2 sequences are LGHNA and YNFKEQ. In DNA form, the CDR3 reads TGTGCCAGCAGCTCAATGACCCGACCGGGGGAAAAACTGTTTTTT. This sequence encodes CASSSMTRPGEKLFF.

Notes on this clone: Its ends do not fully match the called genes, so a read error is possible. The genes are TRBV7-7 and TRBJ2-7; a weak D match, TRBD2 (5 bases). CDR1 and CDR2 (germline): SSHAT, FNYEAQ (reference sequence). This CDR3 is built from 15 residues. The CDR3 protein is CASSLAHDRTYEQYF. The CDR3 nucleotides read TGTGCTAGCAGCTTAGCGCACGACCGAACCTACGAGCAGTACTTC. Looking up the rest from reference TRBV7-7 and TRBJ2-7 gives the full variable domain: GAGVSQSPRYKVTKRGQDVTLRCDPISSHATLYWYQQALGQGPEFLTYFNYEAQPDKSGLPSDRFSAERPEGSISTLTIQRTEQRDSAMYRCASSLAHDRTYEQYFGPGTRLTVT.